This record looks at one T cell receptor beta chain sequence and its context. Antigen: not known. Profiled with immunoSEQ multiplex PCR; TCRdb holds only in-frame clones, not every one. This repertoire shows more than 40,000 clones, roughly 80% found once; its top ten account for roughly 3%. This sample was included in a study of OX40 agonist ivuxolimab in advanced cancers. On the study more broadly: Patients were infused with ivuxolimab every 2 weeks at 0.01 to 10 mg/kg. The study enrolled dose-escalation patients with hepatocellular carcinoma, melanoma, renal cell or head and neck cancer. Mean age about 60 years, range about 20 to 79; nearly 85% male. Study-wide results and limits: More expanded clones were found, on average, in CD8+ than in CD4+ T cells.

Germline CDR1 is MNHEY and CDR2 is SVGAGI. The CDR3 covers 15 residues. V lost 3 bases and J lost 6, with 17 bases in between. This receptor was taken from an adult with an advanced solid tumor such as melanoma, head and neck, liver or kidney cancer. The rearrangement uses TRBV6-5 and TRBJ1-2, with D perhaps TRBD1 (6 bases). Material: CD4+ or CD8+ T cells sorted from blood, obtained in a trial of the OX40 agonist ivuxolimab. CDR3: CASSYWKTGSDGYTF. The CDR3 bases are TGTGCCAGCAGTTATTGGAAAACAGGGAGCGATGGCTACACCTTC.